The next 11 T cell receptor beta chains were all read from a single sample in a study of T-cell memory formation after mild COVID-19. Each CDR3 protein gets one entry after TCRdb re-called the 5' RACE reads with MiXCR. This table holds approximately 580,000 distinct CDR3 sequences, 20% found once. The sequencing sample was made of PBMCs or a T cell subset sorted from them (not recorded which). The origin of the receptors is an adult woman who had mild COVID-19 (a few samples of this study predate the infection). Cell type and time point are not known.

In its sample, this clonotype was seen a few times. The gene calls are TRBV5-6 and TRBJ2-7; D may be TRBD1 (5 bases). With 4 bases removed from V and 4 bases from J, the gap between germline ends came to 9 bases. The germline gives CDR1 SGHDT, CDR2 YYEEEE. The CDR3 has 12 residues. The CDR3 loop reads CASSQRQYEQYF. Written as DNA, the CDR3 is TGTGCCAGCAGCCAGCGACAGTACGAGCAGTACTTC.

This clonotype has only a few counts. V usage is TRBV7-9 and J usage is TRBJ2-3; D gene unclear. Trimming cost V 3 bases and J 2 bases, with 6 bases left between them. Germline CDR1 is SEHNR and CDR2 is FQNEAQ (reference sequence). The CDR3 is 13 residues long. The CDR3 DNA is TGTGCCAGCAGCTTGACCACCACAGATACGCAGTATTTT. Amino acids: CASSLTTTDTQYF. The whole variable domain, remainder taken from reference TRBV7-9 and TRBJ2-3, is DTGVSQNPRHKITKRGQNVTFRCDPISEHNRLYWYRQTLGQGPEFLTYFQNEAQLEKSRLLSDRFSAERPKGSFSTLEIQRTEQGDSAMYLCASSLTTTDTQYFGPGTRLTVL.

This clonotype occurred a few times. The rearrangement joins TRBV5-8 to TRBJ1-5, with D unresolved. V was pared by 0 bases and J by 0 bases, with 10 bases between. The CDR3 extends over 16 amino acids. Germline-derived CDR1 and CDR2 are SGHTS and YDEGEE. The DNA of the CDR3 is TGTGCCAGCAGCTTGGACACGGCGTATAGCAATCAGCCCCAGCATTTT. This sequence encodes CASSLDTAYSNQPQHF. Based on the CDR3 plus reference TRBV5-8 and TRBJ1-5, the full variable domain is EAGVTQSPTHLIKTRGQQATLRCSPISGHTSVYWYQQALGLGLQFLLWYDEGEERNRGNFPPRFSGRQFPNYSSELNVNALELEDSALYLCASSLDTAYSNQPQHFGDGTRLSIL.

This clonotype was counted only a few times. This chain connects TRBV7-9 to TRBJ2-1, with 9 bases lining up with TRBD2. The junction had 8 bases not matched to a gene; V was cut back by 8 bases and J by 9 bases. CDR1 is SEHNR, CDR2 FQNEAQ, per germline (reference sequence). The CDR3 loop spans 13 amino acids. Written as DNA, the CDR3 is TGTGCCAGCCGCCCAGCGGGGGGTCTTGAGCAGTTCTTC. Protein: CASRPAGGLEQFF.

The chain has TRBV20-1 and TRBJ2-7; weak D call: TRBD2 (7 bases). CDR1 and CDR2 from the germline V gene are DFQATT and SNEGSKA (reference sequence). This CDR3 region has 14 residues. V lost 6 bases to trimming and J lost 5 bases, with 20 bases between them. The chain's CDR3 is CSAGTPGGWDEQYF. The CDR3 region has the DNA TGCAGTGCCGGGACACCCGGGGGGTGGGACGAGCAGTACTTC.

In its sample, this clonotype was seen many times. This sequence joins TRBV7-6 and TRBJ2-2; either TRBD1 or TRBD2 may supply D (5 bases each). Trimming cost V 0 bases and J 6 bases, with 8 bases left between them. CDR3 length equals 14 residues. Germline V gives CDR1 SGHVS, CDR2 FNYEAQ. The CDR3 reads CASSLALGAGELFF. The CDR3 DNA follows: TGTGCCAGCAGCTTAGCGTTGGGGGCCGGGGAGCTGTTTTTT.

This clonotype was seen ten or more times. The chain recombines TRBV5-1 with TRBJ2-7, with 8 bases identical to TRBD2. V lost 4 bases and J lost 1; bases outside the gene matches: 4. Germline CDR1 is SGHRS and CDR2 is YFSETQ. The CDR3 is 14 residues long. This chain's CDR3 is CASSAGTRSYEQYF. The CDR3 DNA follows: TGCGCCAGCAGCGCCGGGACTAGGTCCTACGAGCAGTACTTC.

The rearrangement uses TRBV24-1 and TRBJ1-2; D gene unclear. This CDR3 comprises 13 residues. Trimming cost V 4 bases and J 2 bases, with 7 bases left between them. Germline values: CDR1 KGHDR, CDR2 SFDVKD. The CDR3 region is CATSDETNYGYTF. CDR3 coding DNA: TGTGCCACCAGTGACGAGACAAACTATGGCTACACCTTC.

The J gene is TRBJ2-7, the V gene TRBV6-5; TRBD2 matches 9 bases. V lost 6 bases and J lost 3; bases outside the gene matches: 9. The CDR3 is 15 amino acids. In germline, CDR1 is MNHEY, CDR2 SVGAGI. This CDR3 reads CASSPVASGNYEQYF. CDR3 coding DNA: TGTGCCAGCAGCCCTGTGGCTAGCGGGAACTACGAGCAGTACTTC.

This clonotype was picked up a small number of times. The chain combines TRBV6-1 with TRBJ2-3; 8 nucleotides match TRBD2. The ends lost 6 bases at V and 5 bases at J; junction bases unmatched: 13. The CDR3 covers 16 residues. Per the germline V gene, CDR1 is MNHNS and CDR2 is SASEGT. The CDR3 DNA reads as TGTGCCAGCAGCACCCGACCCGGGGGGGCTGGAGATACGCAGTATTTT. It codes for CASSTRPGGAGDTQYF.

At least ten counts were recorded for this clonotype. The chain combines TRBV7-2 with TRBJ2-7; D uncertain. Germline values: CDR1 SGHTA, CDR2 FQGNSA. Trimming cost V 1 base and J 5 bases, with 9 bases left between them. The CDR3 has 13 residues. CDR3 sequence: CASSLDLDHEQYF. CDR3 sequence (DNA): TGTGCCAGCAGCTTAGACCTAGACCACGAGCAGTACTTC.